This T cell receptor (beta chain) was obtained from a study of naive and memory T cell subsets. By share of the sample, this clonotype is hyperexpanded. As yet, its antigen is unknown. General observations from the study: In naive cells, over 90% of TCR sequences were seen only once.

CMV status came from CD4+ IFNgamma after overnight CMV lysate stimulation. Sequential positive selection took CD4 T cells first, then CD8 T cells. Both TRBC1 and TRBC2 were covered by a beta constant-region primer of two equimolar oligonucleotides. TCRdb re-called the UMI-ligation and nested PCR reads with MiXCR, one entry per CDR3 protein. The sample shows roughly 21,000 distinct CDR3 sequences, more than 9.5% of them seen only once. The CDR3 sequence is 11 residues long. CDR1 and CDR2 from the germline V gene are MDHEN and SYDVKM. V was shortened by 3 bases and J by 5 bases, with 5 bases between the two germline ends.

This chain links TRBV28 with TRBJ2-7; no clear D. This TCR derives from a human donor in good health. Material for sequencing was central memory CD8+ T cells from blood. For the CDR3, the DNA is TGTGCCAGCAGTTTCCGGCACGAGCAGTACTTC. Translation: CASSFRHEQYF.